Listed below are T cell receptor beta chains from one sample, sequenced in a study of T cells in Graves' hyperthyroidism and ophthalmopathy. TCRdb reprocessed the multiplex PCR reads via MiXCR and lists one record per CDR3 protein. The data hold more than 550,000 distinct CDR3 sequences, with 18% observed a single time. The sequenced sample was blood. Receptors were obtained from a woman between 50 and 59 years old with Graves' hyperthyroidism that later progressed to Graves' ophthalmopathy. CDR3s leave out the opening cysteine and the closing phenylalanine or tryptophan.

j_gene: TRBJ1-5
v_gene: TRBV30
CDR3aa: AWSVTPGGTGQPQH

j_gene: TRBJ2-1
v_gene: TRBV3-1
CDR3aa: ASSQDFGGAVNEQF

j_gene: TRBJ1-1
v_gene: TRBV20-1
CDR3aa: SAHLTGVDTEAF

j_gene: TRBJ1-2
v_gene: TRBV30
CDR3aa: AWSVGAGGKGYT

j_gene: TRBJ2-5
v_gene: TRBV9
CDR3aa: ASSSSNRDKQY

j_gene: TRBJ1-4
v_gene: TRBV3-1
CDR3aa: ASSLRSAGEKLF

j_gene: TRBJ2-1
v_gene: TRBV12-3/TRBV12-4
CDR3aa: ANRTSSYNEQF

j_gene: TRBJ2-7
v_gene: TRBV27
CDR3aa: ASTQKGGDHEQY

j_gene: TRBJ1-1
v_gene: TRBV6-1
CDR3aa: ASSEAPTGNTEAF

j_gene: TRBJ1-2
v_gene: TRBV20-1
CDR3aa: SARDPRLANYGYT

j_gene: TRBJ2-3
v_gene: TRBV19
CDR3aa: ASTGRTTDTQY

j_gene: TRBJ1-1
v_gene: TRBV7-3
CDR3aa: ASSLLPSATNTEAF